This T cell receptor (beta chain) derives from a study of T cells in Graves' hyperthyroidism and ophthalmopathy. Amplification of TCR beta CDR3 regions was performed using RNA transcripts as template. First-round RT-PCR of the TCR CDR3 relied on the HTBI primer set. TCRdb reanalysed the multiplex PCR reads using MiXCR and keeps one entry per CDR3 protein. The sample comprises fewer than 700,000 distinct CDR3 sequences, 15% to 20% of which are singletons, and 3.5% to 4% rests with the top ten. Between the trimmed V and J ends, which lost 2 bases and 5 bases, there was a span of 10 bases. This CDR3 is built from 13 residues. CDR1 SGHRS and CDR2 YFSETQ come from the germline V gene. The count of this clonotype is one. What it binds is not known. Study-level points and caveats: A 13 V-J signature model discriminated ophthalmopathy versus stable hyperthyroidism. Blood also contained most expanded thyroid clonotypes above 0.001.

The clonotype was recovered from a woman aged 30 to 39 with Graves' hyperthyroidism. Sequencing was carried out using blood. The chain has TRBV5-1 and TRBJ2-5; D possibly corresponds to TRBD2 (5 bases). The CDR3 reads CASSFGESETQYF. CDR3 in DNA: TGCGCCAGCAGCTTCGGGGAATCCGAGACCCAGTACTTC.